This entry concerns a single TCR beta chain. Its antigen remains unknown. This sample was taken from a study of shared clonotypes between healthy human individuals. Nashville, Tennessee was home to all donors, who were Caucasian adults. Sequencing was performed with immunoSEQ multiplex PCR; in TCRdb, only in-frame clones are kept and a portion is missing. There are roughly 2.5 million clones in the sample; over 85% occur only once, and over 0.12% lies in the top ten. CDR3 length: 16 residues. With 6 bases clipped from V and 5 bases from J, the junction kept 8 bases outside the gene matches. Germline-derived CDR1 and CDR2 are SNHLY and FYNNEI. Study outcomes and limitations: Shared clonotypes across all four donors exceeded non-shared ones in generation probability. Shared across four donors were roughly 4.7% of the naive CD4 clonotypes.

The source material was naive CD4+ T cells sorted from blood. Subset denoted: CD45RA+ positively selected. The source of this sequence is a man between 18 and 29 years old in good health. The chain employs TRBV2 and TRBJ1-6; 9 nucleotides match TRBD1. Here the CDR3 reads CASSLRTGANNSPLHF. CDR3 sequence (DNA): TGTGCCAGCAGCCTTAGGACAGGGGCGAATAATTCACCCCTCCACTTT.